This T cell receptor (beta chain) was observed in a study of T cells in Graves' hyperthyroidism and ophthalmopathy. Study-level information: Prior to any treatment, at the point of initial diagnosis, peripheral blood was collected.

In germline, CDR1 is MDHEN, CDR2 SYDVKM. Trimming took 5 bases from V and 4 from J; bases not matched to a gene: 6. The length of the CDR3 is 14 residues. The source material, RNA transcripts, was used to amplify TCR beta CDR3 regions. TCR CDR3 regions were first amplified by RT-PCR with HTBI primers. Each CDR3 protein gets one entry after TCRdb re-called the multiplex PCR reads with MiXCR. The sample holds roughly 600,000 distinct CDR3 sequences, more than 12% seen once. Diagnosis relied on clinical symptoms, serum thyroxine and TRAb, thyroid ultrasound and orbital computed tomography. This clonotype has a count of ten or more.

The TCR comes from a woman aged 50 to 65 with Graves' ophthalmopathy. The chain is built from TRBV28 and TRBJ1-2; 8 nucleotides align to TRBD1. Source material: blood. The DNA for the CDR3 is TGTGCCAGCAGTCCCGGACAGGGACCCTATGGCTACACCTTC. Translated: CASSPGQGPYGYTF.